This is a list of T cell receptor beta chains from one sample in a study of monozygotic twins with cystic fibrosis. Clones were read by immunoSEQ multiplex PCR, and TCRdb kept only the in-frame ones, dropping some. The sample shows about 32,000 clones, roughly nine tenths of them seen only once. Sequenced input: blood. The receptors were sampled from a girl aged 2-9 years with cystic fibrosis. The CDR3 runs from the conserved cysteine through the conserved F or W. The D gene is left open where the match is weak. For some rows the clone size is stated as once, few or many, or as a class when expanded; others skip it.

cdr3_aa,cdr3_nt,clone_size,d_call,v_call,j_call
CASSLLGGEEEKLFF,TGTGCCAGCAGCTTGTTGGGGGGCGAGGAAGAAAAACTGTTTTTT,NA,NA,TRBV5-4,TRBJ1-4
CASMTSGNNEQFF,TGTGCCAGCATGACTAGCGGGAACAATGAGCAGTTCTTC,NA,TRBD2,TRBV7-3,TRBJ2-1
CASSQGGNYGYTF,TGTGCCAGCAGTCAGGGGGGAAACTATGGCTACACCTTC,NA,TRBD1,TRBV6-6,TRBJ1-2
CASSFYRTATNEKLFF,TGTGCCAGCAGCTTTTACCGGACAGCAACTAATGAAAAACTGTTTTTT,NA,NA,TRBV5-6,TRBJ1-4
CASSQEVRASGMADTQYF,TGTGCCAGCAGCCAAGAAGTACGTGCGAGCGGGATGGCAGATACGCAGTATTTT,once,TRBD2,TRBV14,TRBJ2-3
CASMRSGGGDSPLHF,TGTGCCAGCATGAGGTCAGGGGGCGGTGATTCACCCCTCCACTTT,NA,TRBD1,TRBV6-5,TRBJ1-6
CASSLTSGNTIYF,TGTGCCAGCAGCCTAACCTCTGGAAACACCATATATTTT,NA,NA,TRBV7-9,TRBJ1-3
CASSYGTSGISEQFF,TGTGCCAGCAGCTACGGGACTAGCGGGATCTCTGAGCAGTTCTTC,NA,TRBD2,TRBV7-2,TRBJ2-1
CAWSEGPEAFF,TGTGCCTGGTCTGAGGGCCCTGAAGCTTTCTTT,once,NA,TRBV30,TRBJ1-1
CASSHYPPGTTRGETQYF,TGCGCCAGCAGCCACTACCCACCCGGGACTACCCGTGGAGAGACCCAGTACTTC,NA,TRBD2,TRBV4-1,TRBJ2-5
CASSFPAGGGSGTIGEQFF,TGTGCCAGCAGTTTCCCAGCCGGGGGGGGCTCAGGGACAATCGGTGAGCAGTTCTTC,NA,TRBD2,TRBV28,TRBJ2-1
CASSPVSPGQGAYEQYF,TGTGCCAGCTCACCGGTGTCGCCGGGACAGGGGGCTTACGAGCAGTACTTC,NA,TRBD1,TRBV18,TRBJ2-7
CSVDALGTSGRDSYNEQFF,TGCAGCGTTGATGCCCTAGGGACTAGCGGGAGGGATTCCTACAATGAGCAGTTCTTC,NA,TRBD2,TRBV29-1,TRBJ2-1
CASTGAGGRDNEQFF,TGTGCCAGCACCGGAGCGGGAGGTAGGGACAATGAGCAGTTCTTC,NA,TRBD2,TRBV11-2,TRBJ2-1
CASSVDGGRRSHEQYF,TGTGCCAGCAGCGTAGACGGGGGACGGAGGAGCCACGAGCAGTACTTC,NA,NA,TRBV9,TRBJ2-7
CASTGTGRRTGELFF,TGTGCCAGTACCGGGACAGGGCGAAGGACCGGGGAGCTGTTTTTT,NA,TRBD1,TRBV19,TRBJ2-2
CASSDQAHNEQFF,TGTGCCAGCAGTGACCAAGCCCACAATGAGCAGTTCTTC,NA,NA,TRBV6-1,TRBJ2-1
CASSFRGQTQYF,TGTGCCAGCAGCTTCCGAGGACAAACCCAGTACTTC,NA,NA,TRBV7-9,TRBJ2-5
CASSSDGDTEAFF,TGTGCCAGCAGCTCGGACGGGGACACTGAAGCTTTCTTT,NA,NA,TRBV11-2,TRBJ1-1
CASSYRRGGDNNEQFF,TGTGCCAGCAGTTACCGTAGGGGAGGAGATAACAATGAGCAGTTCTTC,once,NA,TRBV6-6,TRBJ2-1
CASSLDGASNEKLFF,TGTGCCAGCAGCCTGGATGGGGCGTCAAATGAAAAACTGTTTTTT,NA,NA,TRBV7-9,TRBJ1-4
CASRGPGQGVGVWNGYTF,TGTGCCAGCAGAGGGCCGGGACAGGGAGTCGGGGTTTGGAATGGCTACACCTTC,NA,TRBD1,TRBV28,TRBJ1-2
CASGSGANTGELFF,TGTGCCAGCGGGAGCGGGGCCAACACCGGGGAGCTGTTTTTT,NA,TRBD2,TRBV6-4,TRBJ2-2
CASSIRGRQETQYF,TGTGCCAGTAGTATTAGGGGACGGCAAGAGACCCAGTACTTC,NA,NA,TRBV19,TRBJ2-5
CASSPGTEGNEQYF,TGCGCCAGCAGCCCCGGGACGGAGGGGAACGAGCAGTACTTC,few,NA,TRBV5-1,TRBJ2-7
CASSVGLAGGEQFF,TGTGCCAGCAGCGTCGGGCTAGCGGGAGGTGAGCAGTTCTTC,NA,TRBD2,TRBV9,TRBJ2-1
CASLVGAGNTEAFF,TGTGCCAGCCTCGTAGGAGCGGGGAACACTGAAGCTTTCTTT,NA,NA,TRBV7-8,TRBJ1-1
CASTDRYSGANVLTF,TGTGCCAGTACAGACAGGTACTCTGGGGCCAACGTCCTGACTTTC,NA,NA,TRBV27,TRBJ2-6
CASSLDPTVTDTQYF,TGTGCCAGCAGCTTAGATCCGACAGTCACAGATACGCAGTATTTT,few,NA,TRBV11-2,TRBJ2-3
CASTSLGQGLGYTF,TGTGCCAGCACCTCATTAGGACAGGGTTTAGGCTACACCTTC,once,TRBD1,TRBV2,TRBJ1-2
CASSSLSSSGADTQYF,TGTGCCAGCAGCTCCTTAAGCTCCTCGGGGGCAGATACGCAGTATTTT,NA,NA,TRBV7-9,TRBJ2-3
CAISESKGSSNYGYTF,TGTGCCATCAGTGAGTCGAAGGGCAGCTCAAACTATGGCTACACCTTC,NA,NA,TRBV10-3,TRBJ1-2
CASSAASALNIQYF,TGTGCCAGCAGCGCCGCTAGCGCGCTAAACATTCAGTACTTC,few,NA,TRBV13,TRBJ2-4
CASSRDSPYEQYF,TGTGCCAGTTCCAGGGACAGTCCCTACGAGCAGTACTTC,NA,TRBD1,TRBV6-5,TRBJ2-7
CASSSHDSLSGNTIYF,TGTGCCAGCAGCTCGCACGACAGCCTCTCTGGAAACACCATATATTTT,NA,NA,TRBV7-6,TRBJ1-3
CASSLAKGGDRFKYEQYF,TGTGCCAGCAGCTTGGCAAAAGGAGGAGACCGATTCAAATACGAGCAGTACTTC,NA,NA,TRBV5-5,TRBJ2-7
CAWSVLWGPNYGYTF,TGTGCCTGGAGTGTACTATGGGGACCTAACTATGGCTACACCTTC,NA,NA,TRBV30,TRBJ1-2
CASSYSRGLGNGYTF,TGTGCCAGCAGTTACTCGAGGGGGCTTGGAAATGGCTACACCTTC,NA,TRBD1,TRBV6-5,TRBJ1-2
CASSAPRDRAIEQYF,TGTGCCAGCAGCGCCCCCCGGGACAGGGCGATTGAGCAGTACTTC,NA,TRBD1,TRBV5-4,TRBJ2-7
CSVEKRDRVYNEQFF,TGCAGCGTTGAGAAACGTGACAGGGTGTACAATGAGCAGTTCTTC,NA,TRBD1,TRBV29-1,TRBJ2-1
CASSSGQADTIYF,TGTGCCAGCAGCTCCGGACAGGCAGACACCATATATTTT,few,TRBD1,TRBV7-6,TRBJ1-3
CASSSSSGRYTGELFF,TGTGCCAGCAGTTCTTCTAGCGGGAGGTACACCGGGGAGCTGTTTTTT,NA,TRBD2,TRBV28,TRBJ2-2
CASSQVGEPGANVLTF,TGTGCCAGCAGCCAAGTAGGGGAGCCTGGGGCCAACGTCCTGACTTTC,NA,NA,TRBV14,TRBJ2-6
CASSLVGTGSDEQYF,TGTGCCAGCAGCTTAGTCGGGACAGGGTCTGACGAGCAGTACTTC,NA,TRBD1,TRBV7-2,TRBJ2-7
CASSFTGTGGFGYTF,TGTGCCAGCAGCTTTACCGGGACAGGGGGCTTTGGCTACACCTTC,NA,TRBD1,TRBV5-4,TRBJ1-2
CASREQGINEKLFF,TGTGCCAGCAGGGAACAGGGGATTAATGAAAAACTGTTTTTT,NA,TRBD1,TRBV6-1,TRBJ1-4
CASSLSVLREETQYF,TGTGCCAGCAGTTTATCGGTACTACGGGAAGAGACCCAGTACTTC,NA,NA,TRBV27,TRBJ2-5
CASSEGTGGYNEQFF,TGTGCCAGCAGTGAAGGGACAGGGGGCTACAATGAGCAGTTCTTC,NA,TRBD1,TRBV6-1,TRBJ2-1
CASSSGLGPYNEQFF,TGTGCCAGCAGTTCTGGTCTAGGCCCCTACAATGAGCAGTTCTTC,NA,NA,TRBV28,TRBJ2-1
CASSDRDTGELFF,TGTGCCAGCAGTGACAGGGACACCGGGGAGCTGTTTTTT,few,NA,TRBV6-4,TRBJ2-2
CASSLVGYRGTEAFF,TGCGCCAGCAGCCTAGTGGGCTATCGGGGCACTGAAGCTTTCTTT,NA,NA,TRBV4-3,TRBJ1-1
CASSWDSYNEQFF,TGTGCCAGCAGCTGGGACTCCTACAATGAGCAGTTCTTC,NA,NA,TRBV27,TRBJ2-1
CASSWGGGDLRDEQFF,TGCGCCAGCAGCTGGGGTGGGGGCGACCTAAGGGATGAGCAGTTCTTC,NA,NA,TRBV5-1,TRBJ2-1
CASSVDRGQPQHF,TGTGCCAGCAGCGTTGACAGGGGTCAGCCCCAGCATTTT,NA,TRBD1,TRBV7-2,TRBJ1-5
CAWSVKGNQPQHF,TGTGCCTGGAGTGTGAAGGGGAATCAGCCCCAGCATTTT,NA,NA,TRBV30,TRBJ1-5